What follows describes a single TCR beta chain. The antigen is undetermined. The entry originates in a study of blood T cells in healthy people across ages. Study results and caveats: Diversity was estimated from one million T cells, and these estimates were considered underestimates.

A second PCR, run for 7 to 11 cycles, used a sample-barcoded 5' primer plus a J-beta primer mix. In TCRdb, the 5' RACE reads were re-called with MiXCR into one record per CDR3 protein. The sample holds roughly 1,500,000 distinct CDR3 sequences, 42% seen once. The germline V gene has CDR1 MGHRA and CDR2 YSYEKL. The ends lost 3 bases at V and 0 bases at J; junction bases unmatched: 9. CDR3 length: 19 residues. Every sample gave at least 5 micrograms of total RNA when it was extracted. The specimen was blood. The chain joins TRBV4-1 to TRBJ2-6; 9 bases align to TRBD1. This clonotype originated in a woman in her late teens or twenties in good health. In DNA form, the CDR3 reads TGCGCCAGCAGCCACCCCATGGGACAGGGAAGCTCTGGGGCCAACGTCCTGACTTTC. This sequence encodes CASSHPMGQGSSGANVLTF.